This TCR beta chain was sequenced during a study of CD8 T cells in ankylosing spondylitis. Study conclusions and caveats: Disease-associated clones were reportedly significantly overrepresented in matched ankylosing spondylitis synovial fluid. Within ankylosing spondylitis blood, a TCR beta motif made up of eight highly homologous variants appeared to be characteristic.

TCRdb passed the 5' RACE reads through MiXCR, listing each CDR3 protein once. The table shows about 360,000 distinct CDR3 sequences, with 20% to 25% occurring only once. The germline CDR1 and CDR2 sequences are SEHNR and FQNEAQ (reference sequence). The ends were cut back, 3 bases at V and 5 bases at J, with 8 bases in the middle. This CDR3 spans 12 amino acids. This clonotype was counted a few times. Its specificity is not known. The chain uses TRBV7-9 and TRBJ2-7; D is unclear. This TCR was sampled from a male donor with ankylosing spondylitis or in good health (not recorded which). Input material: blood, either unsorted or a sorted T cell fraction (not recorded which). CDR3 region: CASSFKVHEQYF. The CDR3 DNA reads TGTGCCAGCAGCTTCAAGGTCCACGAGCAGTACTTC. The full variable domain, completed using reference TRBV7-9 and TRBJ2-7, is DTGVSQNPRHKITKRGQNVTFRCDPISEHNRLYWYRQTLGQGPEFLTYFQNEAQLEKSRLLSDRFSAERPKGSFSTLEIQRTEQGDSAMYLCASSFKVHEQYFGPGTRLTVT.